This T cell receptor beta chain was documented in a study of T cells expressing NK-cell markers. Study-level background: According to the study, TCR beta repertoires originated from sorted CD3+CD56+NKG2C+, CD3+CD56+NKG2C- and CD3+CD56-NKG2C+ T cells. Seven sequenced donors out of eight were HCMV-seropositive, one seronegative.

CDR1 is SGDLS, CDR2 YYNGEE, per germline. This CDR3 has 15 residues. On this clonotype: Its specificity is unknown.

Study conclusions and caveats: Four donors showed these clonotypes also leading the CD3+CD56-NKG2C+ fraction.

It was by 5'RACE template switching with UMIs that TCR beta cDNA was made. TCRdb derives one entry per CDR3 protein from the 5' RACE reads, leaving out DNA. The sample totals 350,000 to 400,000 distinct CDR3 sequences; its top ten clones hold roughly 10%. The chain joins TRBV9 to TRBJ2-2. The sample taken for sequencing was blood T cells: a sorted CD56 or NKG2C T cell subset, CD4+ or CD8+ T cells, or bulk PBMC T cells (not recorded which). The source of this sequence is a woman between 50 and 59 years old in good health. This CDR3 reads CASSIRSHNTGELFF.